The 8 T cell receptor beta chains reported below all come from one sample, sequenced in a study of CD8+CD57+ T cells in acquired aplastic anemia. CDR3 and TCR beta VDJ profiling relied on genomic DNA as the template. TCRdb analysed the reads with MiXCR anew, one entry per CDR3 protein. The profile covers around 170,000 distinct CDR3 sequences, with roughly 50% appearing a single time and 3.2% taken by the ten largest. Individuals selected for sequencing had exhibited CD8+CD57+ cell expansion on flow cytometry. Sequenced sample: sorted CD4+, CD8+, or CD8+CD57+ T cells (not recorded which) from PBMCs. The receptors here all came from a human donor with aplastic anemia.

This clonotype was seen at least ten times. The CDR3 DNA reads TGCGCCAGCAGCGAGACAGGGGGCTGGACTAATGAAAAACTGTTTTTT. This encodes CASSETGGWTNEKLFF. The chain has TRBV5-1 and TRBJ1-4; 10 bases map to TRBD1. CDR1 SGHRS and CDR2 YFSETQ come from the germline V gene. CDR3 length: 16 residues. V shed 4 bases, J shed 2 bases, and the junction held 5 bases outside the gene matches.

The chain joins TRBV6-1 to TRBJ2-7; 11 nucleotides match TRBD1. The J segment lost 3 bases and the V segment lost 4 bases, leaving 2 bases of the junction unmatched. Germline-derived CDR1 and CDR2 are MNHNS and SASEGT. CDR3 length: 14 amino acids. CDR3 DNA: TGTGCCAGCAGTGGGGACAGGGGGGACTACGAGCAGTACTTC. It is translated as CASSGDRGDYEQYF.

Remarks on this clonotype: One base away lies a much larger clone, so this may be a sequencing read error. The chain joins TRBV5-1 to TRBJ1-3; no firm D call. The CDR3 sequence is 14 residues long. Germline V lookup: CDR1 SGHRS, CDR2 YFSETQ. DNA of the CDR3: TGCGCCAGCAGCCGTGACACGACTGGAGACACCATATATTTT. Encoded protein: CASSRDTTGDTIYF.

This clonotype was observed at least ten times. V gene TRBV6-1 combines with J gene TRBJ2-5; D ambiguous. The CDR3 is made up of 13 amino acids. Germline V gives CDR1 MNHNS, CDR2 SASEGT. The V end was cut by 7 bases, the J end by 5 bases, with 14 bases between. The CDR3 DNA reads TGTGCCAGCAACCTCCAGGCAGCGGAGACCCAGTACTTC. It translates to CASNLQAAETQYF.

The rearrangement joins TRBV5-6 to TRBJ1-2; the match to TRBD1 covers 7 bases. Germline V gives CDR1 SGHDT, CDR2 YYEEEE. The CDR3 runs to 11 residues. The junction had 1 base not matched to a gene; V was cut back by 4 bases and J by 7 bases. The CDR3, as DNA: TGTGCCAGCAGCAAGGGGGCTGGCTACACCTTC. The encoded protein is CASSKGAGYTF.

The chain has TRBV19 and TRBJ1-2, with D possibly being TRBD1 (6 bases). Germline CDR1 LNHDA, CDR2 SQIVND (reference sequence). Trimming removed 7 bases at V and 2 bases at J, with 8 bases between. This CDR3 is 12 amino acids long. CDR3 amino acids: CASIGGNYGYTF. In nucleotides, the CDR3 is TGTGCCAGTATAGGGGGAAACTATGGCTACACCTTC. Variable domain in full (rest from reference TRBV19 and TRBJ1-2): DGGITQSPKYLFRKEGQNVTLSCEQNLNHDAMYWYRQDPGQGLRLIYYSQIVNDFQKGDIAEGYSVSREKKESFPLTVTSAQKNPTAFYLCASIGGNYGYTFGSGTRLTVV.

This clonotype was observed a few times. This chain connects TRBV2 to TRBJ1-2, with TRBD1 identical over 9 bases. J gave up 6 bases and V 5 bases, and 7 bases lay outside the gene matches. This CDR3 spans 14 amino acids. In germline, CDR1 is SNHLY, CDR2 FYNNEI. CDR3 sequence (DNA): TGTGCCAGCAGTCCCGGGACAGGGAAGGATGGCTACACCTTC. This codes for CASSPGTGKDGYTF.

This clonotype was detected ten times or more. For the CDR3, the DNA is TGTGCCAGCAGTTACGACACCGCGCAGTATTTT. Translation: CASSYDTAQYF. The chain combines TRBV6-2 or TRBV6-3 with TRBJ2-3; D not resolved. V shed 2 bases and J shed 10 bases, with 7 bases lying between them. Germline CDR1 is MNHEY and CDR2 is SVGEGT. The length of the CDR3 is 11 residues.